These 30 T cell receptor beta chains were all obtained from the same sample, sequenced in a study of technical replicates of blood from several donors. Profiled with immunoSEQ multiplex PCR; TCRdb holds only in-frame clones, not every one. The sample has tens of thousands of clones, around 94% seen once. Sequenced: T cells isolated from PBMCs. The receptors derive from a human donor in good health.

The V call is TRBV19, the J call TRBJ2-1; 8 positions agree with TRBD2. The CDR3 has 16 amino acids. Germline CDR1 LNHDA, CDR2 SQIVND (reference sequence). V lost 3 bases to trimming and J lost 5 bases; unmatched junction nucleotides: 9. CDR3 residues: CASSILRGAVHNEQFF. In nucleotides, the CDR3 is TGTGCCAGTAGTATTCTGCGGGGGGCCGTCCACAATGAGCAGTTCTTC.

The CDR3 reads CASSPRLAPTYEQYF. The CDR3 region has the DNA TGTGCCAGCTCACCCCGACTAGCGCCGACCTACGAGCAGTACTTC. The V gene is TRBV18, the J gene TRBJ2-7; 8 nucleotides line up with TRBD2. Germline V CDR1 and CDR2: KGHSH, LQKENI. Trimming removed 3 bases from V and 2 bases from J; junction bases left unmatched: 6. The CDR3 loop spans 15 amino acids.

This clone was seen a few times. CDR3 sequence reads: CASSEEPGQSATNEKLFF. In DNA form, the CDR3 reads TGCGCCAGCAGTGAGGAACCGGGACAGTCTGCAACTAATGAAAAACTGTTTTTT. The chain combines TRBV10-1 with TRBJ1-4; 7 bases are shared with TRBD1. The CDR3 length is 18 residues. Germline loops: CDR1 WNHNN, CDR2 SYGVQD (reference sequence). V lost 2 bases to trimming and J lost 0 bases; unmatched junction nucleotides: 9.

The sample holds a few counts of this clone. The chain links TRBV2 to TRBJ2-1, with 10 bases aligning to TRBD2. With 6 bases clipped from V and 5 bases from J, the junction kept 7 bases outside the gene matches. The germline V gene has CDR1 SNHLY and CDR2 FYNNEI. The CDR3 is 15 residues long. The CDR3 loop is CASRVLAGADNEQFF. In DNA form, the CDR3 reads TGTGCCAGCAGAGTTCTAGCGGGAGCCGACAATGAGCAGTTCTTC.

The gene calls are TRBV9 and TRBJ1-4; 7 bases match TRBD1. Trimming cost V 4 bases and J 0 bases; bases outside gene matches: 6. The germline CDR1 and CDR2 sequences are SGDLS and YYNGEE. There are 16 residues in the CDR3. CDR3 DNA: TGTGCCAGCAGCCCCCGACAGGGAGCAACTAATGAAAAACTGTTTTTT. Its protein is CASSPRQGATNEKLFF.

The chain employs TRBV5-1 and TRBJ1-6; 9 positions match TRBD1. Germline V CDR1 and CDR2: SGHRS, YFSETQ. The CDR3 runs to 15 residues. The V segment lost 4 bases and the J segment 9 bases; nucleotides outside the gene matches: 8. CDR3 sequence (DNA): TGCGCCAGCAGCCATACAGGGGGCAGCGGTTCACCCCTCCACTTT. It codes for CASSHTGGSGSPLHF. The full variable domain, rest sourced from reference TRBV5-1 and TRBJ1-6, is KAGVTQTPRYLIKTRGQQVTLSCSPISGHRSVSWYQQTPGQGLQFLFEYFSETQRNKGNFPGRFSGRQFSNSRSEMNVSTLELGDSALYLCASSHTGGSGSPLHFGNGTRLTVT.

The DNA for the CDR3 is TGCGCCAGCAGCTTTGGGGCAGGGCTGTACCAAGAGACCCAGTACTTC. This encodes CASSFGAGLYQETQYF. The chain carries TRBV5-1 and TRBJ2-5, with a possible D match to TRBD1 (5 bases). Germline V gene sequence: CDR1 SGHRS, CDR2 YFSETQ. The V gene lost 2 bases and the J gene lost 0 bases, with 14 bases spanning the gap. The CDR3 sequence is 16 residues long.

The V call is TRBV4-1, the J call TRBJ2-4; D remains ambiguous. Trimming removed 1 base at V and 0 bases at J, with 10 bases between. Germline CDR1 MGHRA, CDR2 YSYEKL. This CDR3 is built from 16 residues. CDR3 in amino acids: CASSQVIDLAKNIQYF. The CDR3 nucleotides read TGCGCCAGCAGCCAAGTGATAGATCTAGCCAAAAACATTCAGTACTTC.

V usage is TRBV18 and J usage is TRBJ1-1, with D possibly TRBD1 on 6 matching bases. Trimming took 6 bases from V and 1 from J, leaving 12 bases between them. Germline loops: CDR1 KGHSH, CDR2 LQKENI. The CDR3 contains 14 residues. In nucleotides, the CDR3 is TGTGCCAGCTCTCCCGACAGGACGAACACTGAAGCTTTCTTT. It codes for CASSPDRTNTEAFF.

This clone was picked up one time. This CDR3 is also generated by other DNA sequences in the sample. The chain uses TRBV10-3 and TRBJ1-1, with TRBD1 matching 7 bases. Germline trimming cut 6 bases from V and 8 bases from J; bases unmatched to any gene: 12. Germline V lookup: CDR1 ENHRY, CDR2 SYGVKD. The CDR3 has 14 amino acids. The CDR3 spells CAIREPGQGEEAFF. Written as DNA, the CDR3 is TGTGCCATCAGGGAGCCGGGGCAGGGGGAGGAAGCTTTCTTT.

The chain recombines TRBV28 with TRBJ2-7, with 11 bases lining up with TRBD2. CDR1 and CDR2 from the germline V gene are MDHEN and SYDVKM. Trimming took 8 bases from V and 6 from J; bases not matched to a gene: 12. The CDR3 has 15 amino acids. The CDR3, as DNA: TGTGCCAGCCCGGACCCACTAGCGGGAGATCGCGAGCAGTACTTC. Its translation: CASPDPLAGDREQYF.

The rearrangement links TRBV2 to TRBJ2-5; maybe TRBD1 (6 bases). CDR1 is SNHLY and CDR2 is FYNNEI in the germline V gene. The length of the CDR3 is 13 residues. V dropped 4 bases and J dropped 3 bases, with 9 bases sitting between them. Written as DNA, the CDR3 is TGTGCCAGCAGTGGGCGGACAGAAGAGACCCAGTACTTC. Residues: CASSGRTEETQYF.

This clone was seen only once. This chain joins TRBV6-5 and TRBJ1-2; no firm D call. The CDR3 spans 13 residues. V lost 5 bases to trimming and J lost 7 bases, with 14 bases between them. CDR1 and CDR2 from the germline V gene are MNHEY and SVGAGI. CDR3 sequence (DNA): TGTGCCAGCAGTCCCACAGCGGGATCTGGCTACACCTTC. This encodes CASSPTAGSGYTF.

This clone was observed a handful of times. V and J are TRBV2 and TRBJ1-5; D may be TRBD1 (5 bases). CDR3 length: 14 amino acids. V lost 7 bases, J lost 4 bases, and 14 bases lay in between. The germline gives CDR1 SNHLY, CDR2 FYNNEI. The CDR3: CASKWGSDNQPQHF. The CDR3 bases are TGTGCCAGCAAATGGGGCAGCGATAATCAGCCCCAGCATTTT.

This CDR3 is CASSGPPRTGQNTEAFF. CDR3 nucleotides: TGTGCCAGCAGTGGTCCCCCCAGGACAGGGCAAAACACTGAAGCTTTCTTT. The chain employs TRBV2 and TRBJ1-1; 8 bases map to TRBD1. V lost 4 bases to trimming and J lost 2 bases; unmatched junction nucleotides: 12. This CDR3 is built from 17 residues. CDR1 and CDR2 from the germline V gene are SNHLY and FYNNEI.

The chain couples TRBV4-1 to TRBJ1-1, with a weak D call TRBD1 (6 bases). V dropped 4 bases and J dropped 0 bases, with 15 bases sitting between them. CDR1 is MGHRA and CDR2 is YSYEKL in the germline V gene. The CDR3 has 16 amino acids. Written as DNA, the CDR3 is TGCGCCAGCAGCCGATCCAACAGGGAAATGAACACTGAAGCTTTCTTT. This sequence encodes CASSRSNREMNTEAFF.

In DNA form, the CDR3 reads TGTGCCAGCAGCTCCCCCCCAGGGGGCGTAGTCTATGGCTACACCTTC. It translates to CASSSPPGGVVYGYTF. The chain recombines TRBV7-9 with TRBJ1-2; 8 bases map to TRBD1. The germline V gene encodes CDR1 SEHNR and CDR2 FQNEAQ (reference sequence). This CDR3 contains 16 residues. V gave up 4 bases and J gave up 4 bases; unmatched junction bases: 11.

This chain links TRBV15 with TRBJ2-7, with TRBD2 matching over 11 bases. Losses at the gene ends were 0 bases for V and 0 bases for J; bases not matched to a gene: 1. The germline gives CDR1 LNHNV, CDR2 YYDKDF (reference sequence). The CDR3 runs 16 residues. Here the CDR3 DNA reads TGTGCCACCAGCAGAGAGGGACTAGCGGACTCCTACGAGCAGTACTTC. Protein sequence: CATSREGLADSYEQYF.

This chain links TRBV5-4 with TRBJ2-5; 8 nucleotides align to TRBD2. The CDR3 spans 14 residues. The germline gives CDR1 SGHNT, CDR2 YYREEE (reference sequence). V was clipped by 2 bases and J by 5 bases; unmatched bases: 5. The CDR3 is CASSLRGGRETQYF. The CDR3 DNA reads as TGTGCCAGCAGCTTACGGGGGGGCCGGGAGACCCAGTACTTC.

This chain joins TRBV7-9 and TRBJ2-5, with D possibly TRBD1 on 5 matching bases. The CDR3 loop spans 15 amino acids. Germline CDR1 and CDR2: SEHNR and FQNEAQ (reference sequence). The V end was cut by 1 base, the J end by 2 bases, with 11 bases between. CDR3 in amino acids: CASSLGGFNQETQYF. In nucleotides, the CDR3 is TGTGCCAGCAGCTTAGGGGGCTTTAATCAAGAGACCCAGTACTTC.

The V and J genes are TRBV9 and TRBJ2-7; tentative D call: TRBD2 (6 bases). Trimming removed 0 bases from V and 7 bases from J, with 14 bases in between. Germline V gene lookup returns CDR1 SGDLS and CDR2 YYNGEE. This CDR3 spans 14 amino acids. CDR3 protein: CASSVAGVSGEQYF. The DNA for the CDR3 is TGTGCCAGCAGCGTAGCGGGAGTCTCTGGAGAGCAGTACTTC.

For the CDR3, the DNA is TGCGCCAGTCCGAGGGGGAATCAGCCCCAGCATTTT. Translated, it gives CASPRGNQPQHF. This chain links TRBV4-1 with TRBJ1-5; possible D gene TRBD1, 6 bases. The CDR3 has 12 amino acids. The germline CDR1 and CDR2 sequences are MGHRA and YSYEKL. V gave up 9 bases and J gave up 4 bases, with 10 bases separating them.

This chain connects TRBV11-2 to TRBJ2-7; D gene uncertain. CDR1 and CDR2 from the germline V gene are SGHAT and FQNNGV. The germline V and J ends were trimmed by 4 bases and 2 bases, with 18 bases remaining between them. The CDR3 extends over 16 amino acids. For the CDR3, the DNA is TGTGCCAGCAGCTCCGTCCGAAGTACTCCGACCTACGAGCAGTACTTC. Translated, it gives CASSSVRSTPTYEQYF.

This rearrangement joins TRBV27 to TRBJ2-2; weak D call: TRBD2 (6 bases). Per germline, CDR1 MNHEY and CDR2 SMNVEV (reference sequence). CDR3 length equals 17 residues. Between the trimmed V and J ends, which lost 5 bases and 0 bases, there was a span of 16 bases. The CDR3 here is CASSGHSGPTNTGELFF. CDR3 DNA sequence: TGTGCCAGCAGTGGGCATAGCGGACCGACGAACACCGGGGAGCTGTTTTTT.

This clone occurred once. This chain joins TRBV5-4 and TRBJ2-2; TRBD2 aligns across 8 bases. Trimming cost V 4 bases and J 6 bases; bases outside gene matches: 8. Per germline, CDR1 SGHNT and CDR2 YYREEE (reference sequence). CDR3 length: 15 amino acids. This CDR3 reads CASSLKGTSPGELFF. The CDR3 bases are TGTGCCAGCAGCCTTAAGGGGACTAGTCCCGGGGAGCTGTTTTTT.

The chain recombines TRBV28 with TRBJ2-7; no clear D gene. The V and J ends lost 3 bases and 3 bases respectively, with 6 bases between them. In germline, CDR1 is MDHEN, CDR2 SYDVKM. CDR3 length: 12 residues. The CDR3 loop reads CASSLFHYEQYF. CDR3 DNA sequence: TGTGCCAGCAGTTTGTTCCACTACGAGCAGTACTTC. The full variable domain, in which reference TRBV28 and TRBJ2-7 provide the parts outside the CDR3, is DVKVTQSSRYLVKRTGEKVFLECVQDMDHENMFWYRQDPGLGLRLIYFSYDVKMKEKGDIPEGYSVSREKKERFSLILESASTNQTSMYLCASSLFHYEQYFGPGTRLTVT.

J is TRBJ1-5 and V is TRBV29-1; 9 nucleotides align to TRBD1. The CDR3 covers 14 residues. CDR1 and CDR2 (germline): SQVTM, ANQGSEA. The ends lost 3 bases at V and 8 bases at J; junction bases unmatched: 8. CDR3: CSVDSGTGREPQHF. CDR3 nucleotide sequence: TGCAGCGTTGATTCCGGGACAGGGAGGGAGCCCCAGCATTTT. The full variable domain, completed using reference TRBV29-1 and TRBJ1-5, is SAVISQKPSRDICQRGTSLTIQCQVDSQVTMMFWYRQQPGQSLTLIATANQGSEATYESGFVIDKFPISRPNLTFSTLTVSNMSPEDSSIYLCSVDSGTGREPQHFGDGTRLSIL.

The CDR3 bases are TGCGCCAGCAGCCAATTTCCCGCGGAAGCTAACTATGGCTACACCTTC. Translated, it gives CASSQFPAEANYGYTF. The rearrangement links TRBV4-1 to TRBJ1-2; no firm D call. This CDR3 has 16 residues. Trimming pared 2 bases from V and 0 bases from J, leaving 13 bases between. Per germline, CDR1 MGHRA and CDR2 YSYEKL.

The CDR3 protein is CASSIQLAGGSGELFF. In DNA form, the CDR3 reads TGTGCCAGCAGTATCCAACTAGCGGGAGGGTCCGGGGAGCTGTTTTTT. This chain links TRBV27 with TRBJ2-2, with TRBD2 matching over 13 bases. The CDR3 covers 16 residues. Germline-derived CDR1 and CDR2 are MNHEY and SMNVEV (reference sequence). Trimming at V came to 5 bases and at J to 6 bases, leaving 6 bases not matched to a gene.

V usage is TRBV28 and J usage is TRBJ2-5; 8 bases map to TRBD1. The CDR3 runs to 14 residues. The junction had 9 bases not matched to a gene; V was cut back by 7 bases and J by 5 bases. Looked up from germline, CDR1 is MDHEN and CDR2 is SYDVKM. The CDR3 sequence: CASTGTGGLETQYF. The CDR3 DNA follows: TGTGCCAGCACGGGGACAGGAGGGTTGGAGACCCAGTACTTC. Filled out from reference TRBV28 and TRBJ2-5, the complete variable domain reads DVKVTQSSRYLVKRTGEKVFLECVQDMDHENMFWYRQDPGLGLRLIYFSYDVKMKEKGDIPEGYSVSREKKERFSLILESASTNQTSMYLCASTGTGGLETQYFGPGTRLLVL.